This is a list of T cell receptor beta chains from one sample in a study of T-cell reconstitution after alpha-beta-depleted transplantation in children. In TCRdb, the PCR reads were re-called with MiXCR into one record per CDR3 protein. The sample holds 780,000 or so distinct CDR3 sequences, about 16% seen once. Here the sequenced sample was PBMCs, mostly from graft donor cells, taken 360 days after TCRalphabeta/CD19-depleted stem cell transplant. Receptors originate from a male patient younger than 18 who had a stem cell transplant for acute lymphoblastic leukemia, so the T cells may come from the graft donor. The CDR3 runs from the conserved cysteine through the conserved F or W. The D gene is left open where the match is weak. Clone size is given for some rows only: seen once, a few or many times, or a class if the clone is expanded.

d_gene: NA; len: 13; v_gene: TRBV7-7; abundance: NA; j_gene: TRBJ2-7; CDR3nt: TGTGCCAGCAGTCCCGGGACATCGGGCGAGCAGTACTTC; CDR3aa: CASSPGTSGEQYF
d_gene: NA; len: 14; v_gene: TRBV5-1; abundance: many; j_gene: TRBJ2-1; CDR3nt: TGCGCCAGCAGCTTAACTGGGAACTACAATGAGCAGTTCTTC; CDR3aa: CASSLTGNYNEQFF
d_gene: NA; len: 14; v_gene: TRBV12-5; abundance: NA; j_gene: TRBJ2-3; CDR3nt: TGTGCTAGTGACTCCCTGGGGAGCACAGATACGCAGTATTTT; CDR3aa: CASDSLGSTDTQYF
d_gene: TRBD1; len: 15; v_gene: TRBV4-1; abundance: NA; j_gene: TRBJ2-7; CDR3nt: TGCGCCAGCAGCCAAGGACAGGGTCCACTTTACGAGCAGTACTTC; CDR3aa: CASSQGQGPLYEQYF
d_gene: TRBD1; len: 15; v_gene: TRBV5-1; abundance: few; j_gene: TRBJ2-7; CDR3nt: TGCGCCAGCAGGCCGGGCGGGACAGGGCAATACGAGCAGTACTTC; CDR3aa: CASRPGGTGQYEQYF
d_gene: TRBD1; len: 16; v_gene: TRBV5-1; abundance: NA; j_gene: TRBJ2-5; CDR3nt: TGCGCCAGCAGCTTGATCCCACAGGGGGGTCAAGAGACCCAGTACTTC; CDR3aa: CASSLIPQGGQETQYF
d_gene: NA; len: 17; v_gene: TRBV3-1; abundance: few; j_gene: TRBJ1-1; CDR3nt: TGTGCCAGCAGCCAGGATAGGAGAGGCAGGGGGAACACTGAAGCTTTCTTT; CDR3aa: CASSQDRRGRGNTEAFF
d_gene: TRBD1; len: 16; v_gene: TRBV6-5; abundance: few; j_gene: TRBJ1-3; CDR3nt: TGTGCCAGCAGTTTTATACAGGGGGCCGCTGGAAACACCATATATTTT; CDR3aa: CASSFIQGAAGNTIYF
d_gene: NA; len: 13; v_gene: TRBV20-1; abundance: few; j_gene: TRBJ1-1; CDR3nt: TGCAGTGCCGAGCAGGGTTTGGACACTGAAGCTTTCTTT; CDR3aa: CSAEQGLDTEAFF
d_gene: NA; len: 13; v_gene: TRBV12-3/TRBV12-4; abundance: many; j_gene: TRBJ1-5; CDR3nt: TGTGCCAGCACCCCCCAGGGAGGTCAGCCCCAGCATTTT; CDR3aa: CASTPQGGQPQHF
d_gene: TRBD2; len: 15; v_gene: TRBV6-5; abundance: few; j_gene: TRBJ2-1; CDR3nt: TGTGCCAGCAGTTACGAAGCGGGGCTCTACAATGAGCAGTTCTTC; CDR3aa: CASSYEAGLYNEQFF
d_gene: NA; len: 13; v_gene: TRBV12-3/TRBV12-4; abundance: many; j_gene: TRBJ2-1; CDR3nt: TGTGCCAGCAGTTTATACGGGAATTCTGAGCAGTTCTTC; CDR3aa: CASSLYGNSEQFF
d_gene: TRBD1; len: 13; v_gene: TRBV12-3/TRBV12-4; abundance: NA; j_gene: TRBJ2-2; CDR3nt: TGTGCCAGCAGTTGGGACAGCTCCGGGGAGCTGTTTTTT; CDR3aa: CASSWDSSGELFF
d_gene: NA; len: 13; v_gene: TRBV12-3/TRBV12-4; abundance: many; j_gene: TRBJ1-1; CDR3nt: TGTGCCAGCAGTTACCGGGGATTCACTGAAGCTTTCTTT; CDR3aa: CASSYRGFTEAFF
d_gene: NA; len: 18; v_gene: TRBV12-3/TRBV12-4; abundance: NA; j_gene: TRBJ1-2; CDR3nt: TGTGCCAGCAGTTTAGTAGCCAGGGAGATCTTGATTAACTATGGCTACACCTTC; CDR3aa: CASSLVAREILINYGYTF
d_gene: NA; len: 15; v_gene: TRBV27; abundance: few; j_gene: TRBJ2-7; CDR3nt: TGTGCCAGCAGTTTAGTAGGTGTTCCGTTGGTCGAGCAGTACTTC; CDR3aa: CASSLVGVPLVEQYF
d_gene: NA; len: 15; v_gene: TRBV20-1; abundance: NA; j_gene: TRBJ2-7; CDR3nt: TGCAGTGCTAGGCGACCTAGCCAAGGATCCTACGAGCAGTACTTC; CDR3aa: CSARRPSQGSYEQYF
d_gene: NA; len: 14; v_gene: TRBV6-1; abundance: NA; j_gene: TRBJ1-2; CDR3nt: TGTGCCAGCAGTAATAGGGACAAGAACTATGGCTACACCTTC; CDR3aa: CASSNRDKNYGYTF
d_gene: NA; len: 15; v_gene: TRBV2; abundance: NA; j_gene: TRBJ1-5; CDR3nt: TGTGCCAGCACCGACGAAGGACAGTTAAATCAGCCCCAGCATTTT; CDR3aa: CASTDEGQLNQPQHF
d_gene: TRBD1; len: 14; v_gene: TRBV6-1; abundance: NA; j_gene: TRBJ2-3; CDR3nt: TGTGCCAGCGTAACAGGGGGAAGCACAGATACGCAGTATTTT; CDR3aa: CASVTGGSTDTQYF
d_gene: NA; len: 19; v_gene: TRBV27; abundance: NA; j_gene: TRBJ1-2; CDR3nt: TGTGCCAGCAGTTCCTATTTAAGGGCCAAGAAGATTACTAACTATGGCTACACCTTC; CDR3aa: CASSSYLRAKKITNYGYTF
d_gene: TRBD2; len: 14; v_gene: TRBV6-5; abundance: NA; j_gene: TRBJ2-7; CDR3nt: TGTGCCAGCAGTTACGGGCGGGAGAACTACGAGCAGTACTTC; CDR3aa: CASSYGRENYEQYF
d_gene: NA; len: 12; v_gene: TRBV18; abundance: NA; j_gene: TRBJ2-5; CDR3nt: TGTGCCAGCTCACCACAGGGGACTGTCCAGTACTTC; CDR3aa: CASSPQGTVQYF
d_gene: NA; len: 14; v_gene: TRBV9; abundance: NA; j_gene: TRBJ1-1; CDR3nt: TGTGCCAGCAGCATTGACCCGACGAACACTGAAGCTTTCTTT; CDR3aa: CASSIDPTNTEAFF
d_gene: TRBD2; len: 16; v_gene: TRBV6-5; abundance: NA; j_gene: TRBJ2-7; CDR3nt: TGTGCCAGCAGTTACTCGATCGGGGGGGCCTCCTACGAGCAGTACTTC; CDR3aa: CASSYSIGGASYEQYF
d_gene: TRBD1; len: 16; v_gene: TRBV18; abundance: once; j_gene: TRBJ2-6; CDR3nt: TGTGCCAGCTCACCCTTAGTGACAGGGGGCACCAACGTCCTGACTTTC; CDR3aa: CASSPLVTGGTNVLTF
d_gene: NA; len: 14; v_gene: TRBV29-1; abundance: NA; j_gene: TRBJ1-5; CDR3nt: TGCAGCGTTGTAGTAGGGTCGCTTGGCCAGCCCCAGCATTTT; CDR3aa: CSVVVGSLGQPQHF
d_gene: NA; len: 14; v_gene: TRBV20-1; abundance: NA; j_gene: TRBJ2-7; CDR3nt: TGCAGTGCTAGCGACAGGTTCACACCTTACGAGCAGTACTTC; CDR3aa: CSASDRFTPYEQYF
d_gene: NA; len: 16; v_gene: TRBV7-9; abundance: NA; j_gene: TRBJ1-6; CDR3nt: TGTGCCAGCCTGCCGAGGGGTTCCTCCTATAATTCACCCCTCCACTTT; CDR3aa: CASLPRGSSYNSPLHF
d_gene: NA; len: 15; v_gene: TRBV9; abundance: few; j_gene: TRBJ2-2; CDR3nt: TGTGCCAGCAGCGTAGAAGGGGCACACACCGGGGAGCTGTTTTTT; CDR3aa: CASSVEGAHTGELFF
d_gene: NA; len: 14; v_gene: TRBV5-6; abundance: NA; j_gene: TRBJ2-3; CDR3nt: TGTGCCAGCAGCTTGCCCAGCGTCGGGGATACGCAGTATTTT; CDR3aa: CASSLPSVGDTQYF
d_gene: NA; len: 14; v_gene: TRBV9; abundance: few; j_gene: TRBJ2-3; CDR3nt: TGTGCCAGCGGCAGAGCAGGAAATACAGATACGCAGTATTTT; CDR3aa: CASGRAGNTDTQYF
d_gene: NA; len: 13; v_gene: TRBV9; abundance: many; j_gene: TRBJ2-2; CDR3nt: TGTGCCAGCACCTCTAGTGGAACCGGGGAGCTGTTTTTT; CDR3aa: CASTSSGTGELFF
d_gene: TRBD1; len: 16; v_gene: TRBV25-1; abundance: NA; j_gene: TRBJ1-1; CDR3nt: TGTGCCAGCAGTGACCCGACAGGGGGCCGACGCACTGAAGCTTTCTTT; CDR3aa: CASSDPTGGRRTEAFF
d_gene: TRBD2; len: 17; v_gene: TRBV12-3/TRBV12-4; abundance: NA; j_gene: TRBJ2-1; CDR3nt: TGTACCCGCTGTTCATCACCGGGACTAGCGTCTTACAATGAGCAGTTCTTC; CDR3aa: CTRCSSPGLASYNEQFF
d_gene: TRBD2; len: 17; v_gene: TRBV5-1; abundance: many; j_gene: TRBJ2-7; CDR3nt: TGCGCCAGCAGCTTGGCGGGCAGCGGGATTCCTAACTACGAGCAGTACTTC; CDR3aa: CASSLAGSGIPNYEQYF
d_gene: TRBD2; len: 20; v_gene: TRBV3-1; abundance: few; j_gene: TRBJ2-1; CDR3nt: TGTGCCAGCAGCCAAAGGCCTACCGGGACTAGCGGGAGGTGGTACAATGAGCAGTTCTTC; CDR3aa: CASSQRPTGTSGRWYNEQFF
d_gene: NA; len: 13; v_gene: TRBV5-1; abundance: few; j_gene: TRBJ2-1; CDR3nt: TGCGCCAGCAGCTTGGCCTCGGGGTACGAGCAGTTCTTC; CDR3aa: CASSLASGYEQFF
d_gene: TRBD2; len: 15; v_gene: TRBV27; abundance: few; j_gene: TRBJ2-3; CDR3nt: TGTGCCAGCAGGACTAGCGGGACCCGCACAGATACGCAGTATTTT; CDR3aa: CASRTSGTRTDTQYF
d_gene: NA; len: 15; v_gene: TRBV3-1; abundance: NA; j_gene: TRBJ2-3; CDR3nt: TGTGCCAGCAGCCAAGGAAGGGGGAACACAGATACGCAGTATTTT; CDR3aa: CASSQGRGNTDTQYF
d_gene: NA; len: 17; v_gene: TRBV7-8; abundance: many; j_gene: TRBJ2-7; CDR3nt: TGTGCCAGCAAAAAGGGGGAGCCGGTTCCTTTGCCCTACGAGCAGTACTTC; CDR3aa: CASKKGEPVPLPYEQYF
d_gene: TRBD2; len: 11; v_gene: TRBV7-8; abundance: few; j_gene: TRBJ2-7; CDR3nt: TGTGCCAGCAGGCCGCGGGGGGAGCAGTACTTC; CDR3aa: CASRPRGEQYF
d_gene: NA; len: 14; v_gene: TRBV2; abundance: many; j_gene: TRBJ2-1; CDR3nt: TGTGCCAGCAGTATACACCGGGAGATCAATGAGCAGTTCTTC; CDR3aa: CASSIHREINEQFF
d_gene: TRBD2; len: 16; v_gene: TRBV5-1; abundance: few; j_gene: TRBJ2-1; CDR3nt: TGCGCCAGCAGCTTGCGGACCGGGACTAGGGGCAATGAGCAGTTCTTC; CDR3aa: CASSLRTGTRGNEQFF